A selection of T cell receptor beta chains follows, all from one sample in a study of T-cell reconstitution after alpha-beta-depleted transplantation in children. TCRdb reprocessed the PCR reads via MiXCR and lists one record per CDR3 protein. The table records approximately 200,000 distinct CDR3 sequences, roughly 14% of them present only once. This specimen consisted of PBMCs from the stem cell graft donor, obtained from the stem cell graft. These receptors all stem from a human donor who donated a stem cell graft to a child with acute lymphoblastic leukemia. Both conserved end residues are part of each CDR3. Each record gives: CDR3 length, V gene, clone size, D gene, J gene, CDR3 protein, CDR3 DNA. A D gene is named only where the DNA matches it firmly. The size of a clone is reported for some rows only, either as once, few or many, or as a class for expanded clones.

CDR3 length: 13; V gene: TRBV12-5; clone size: many; D gene: -; J gene: TRBJ2-3; CDR3 protein: CASGERTTDTQYF; CDR3 DNA: TGTGCTAGTGGAGAACGGACCACAGATACGCAGTATTTT
CDR3 length: 11; V gene: TRBV12-3/TRBV12-4; clone size: many; D gene: -; J gene: TRBJ1-1; CDR3 protein: CASIQGRVAFF; CDR3 DNA: TGTGCCAGCATCCAGGGTCGGGTAGCTTTCTTT
CDR3 length: 13; V gene: TRBV7-6; clone size: -; D gene: -; J gene: TRBJ2-1; CDR3 protein: CASSFSINNEQFF; CDR3 DNA: TGTGCCAGCAGCTTTTCGATCAACAATGAGCAGTTCTTC
CDR3 length: 13; V gene: TRBV29-1; clone size: many; D gene: -; J gene: TRBJ2-7; CDR3 protein: CSVLTHTKYEQYF; CDR3 DNA: TGCAGCGTCCTGACTCATACCAAATACGAGCAGTACTTC
CDR3 length: 15; V gene: TRBV20-1; clone size: many; D gene: -; J gene: TRBJ1-1; CDR3 protein: CSASGGLPMNTEAFF; CDR3 DNA: TGCAGTGCTAGCGGAGGTTTGCCAATGAACACTGAAGCTTTCTTT
CDR3 length: 14; V gene: TRBV11-3; clone size: once; D gene: -; J gene: TRBJ2-2; CDR3 protein: CASSLVGATGELFF; CDR3 DNA: TGTGCCAGCAGCTTAGTAGGGGCCACCGGGGAGCTGTTTTTT
CDR3 length: 14; V gene: TRBV20-1; clone size: few; D gene: TRBD2; J gene: TRBJ2-5; CDR3 protein: CSAHVAGPEETQYF; CDR3 DNA: TGCAGTGCTCACGTAGCGGGCCCAGAGGAGACCCAGTACTTC
CDR3 length: 16; V gene: TRBV5-1; clone size: many; D gene: -; J gene: TRBJ1-2; CDR3 protein: CASSLVFWGSDYGYTF; CDR3 DNA: TGCGCCAGCAGCTTGGTTTTTTGGGGCAGTGACTATGGCTACACCTTC
CDR3 length: 14; V gene: TRBV5-1; clone size: many; D gene: -; J gene: TRBJ2-5; CDR3 protein: CASSLGRDQETQYF; CDR3 DNA: TGCGCCAGCAGCTTGGGACGGGACCAAGAGACCCAGTACTTC
CDR3 length: 16; V gene: TRBV5-1; clone size: many; D gene: TRBD1; J gene: TRBJ2-5; CDR3 protein: CASSLGLGQGRETQYF; CDR3 DNA: TGCGCCAGCAGCTTGGGCCTGGGACAGGGGAGAGAGACCCAGTACTTC